The subject of this entry is one T cell receptor (beta chain). As handled by the study authors: Amplification of reference gene primers was used by the study to estimate nucleated cell counts. Measured with immunoSEQ multiplex PCR; TCRdb has only the in-frame clones, and not every one. V, J and clone size reflect that table, while D and trimming were determined from the DNA. The sample gives approximately 200,000 clones, around nine tenths of which show up once; approximately 1% is in the top ten. The record originates from a study of blood T cell repertoires in COVID-19. Study context: Donors in the United States, Italy and Spain gave samples during acute or convalescent COVID-19. T cells, B-cell-depleted T cells, or PBMCs provided the cDNA or gDNA that served as material.

Germline lookup yields CDR1 LNHDA and CDR2 SQIVND (reference sequence). The CDR3 is 13 amino acids. V lost 6 bases and J lost 0, with 8 bases in between. The rearrangement links TRBV19 to TRBJ1-1, with D possibly matching TRBD1 (6 bases). Input material: peripheral blood. This clonotype was sampled from a man younger than 40 with acute or convalescent COVID-19. The DNA of the CDR3 is TGTGCCAGTAGGGACAGCATGAACACTGAAGCTTTCTTT. This sequence encodes CASRDSMNTEAFF.